The 5 T cell receptor beta chains listed next were all sequenced from one sample in a study of T cell repertoires in cytomegalovirus infection. TCRdb redid the calling of the reads with MiXCR, one entry per CDR3 protein. The sample includes 65,000 to 90,000 distinct CDR3 sequences, 3.7% seen only once; the top ten take 3.5% to 6%. The sample comprised PBMCs. Source of these receptors: a human donor in good health (CMV status not recorded). Some clones in this sample may be carry-over from other donors' samples.

This clonotype was counted at least ten times. The CDR3 sequence: CASTQGVVTEAFF. The CDR3 DNA is TGTGCCAGTACCCAGGGGGTAGTCACTGAAGCTTTCTTT. This sequence joins TRBV19 and TRBJ1-1, with 7 nucleotides matching TRBD1. Germline CDR1 is LNHDA and CDR2 is SQIVND (reference sequence). The V gene end was trimmed by 7 bases and the J gene end by 4 bases; junction bases not matched to a gene: 6. There are 13 residues in the CDR3.

This clonotype was seen ten or more times. This chain uses TRBV7-2 with TRBJ1-5; D unclear. The germline V gene encodes CDR1 SGHTA and CDR2 FQGNSA. The CDR3 extends over 14 amino acids. The V end was cut by 3 bases, the J end by 3 bases, with 9 bases between. Here the CDR3 DNA reads TGTGCCAGCAGCTTCGGACTTTCCAATCAGCCCCAGCATTTT. This gives the protein CASSFGLSNQPQHF.

This clonotype was seen at least ten times. The chain recombines TRBV20-1 with TRBJ2-5; 15 nucleotides match TRBD2. Germline V gene data show CDR1 as DFQATT and CDR2 as SNEGSKA (reference sequence). The CDR3 is 16 residues long. CDR3 in amino acids: CSAPGLAGGASETQYF. The DNA for the CDR3 is TGCAGCGCACCGGGACTAGCGGGGGGCGCCTCGGAGACCCAGTACTTC.

In this sample, this clonotype turned up many times. This rearrangement joins TRBV7-2 to TRBJ2-3; TRBD2 matches 10 bases. The CDR3 runs to 17 residues. The V gene's germline CDR1 is SGHTA and CDR2 FQGNSA. The trim removed 3 bases at V and 4 bases at J, leaving 10 bases unmatched. Here the CDR3 reads CASSFAPSGGPSDTQYF. Written as DNA, the CDR3 is TGTGCCAGCAGCTTCGCCCCTAGCGGGGGCCCCTCAGATACGCAGTATTTT.

This clonotype was recorded at least ten times. The chain recombines TRBV19 with TRBJ1-2; D is perhaps TRBD1 (5 bases). CDR3 length: 12 amino acids. The germline V gene encodes CDR1 LNHDA and CDR2 SQIVND (reference sequence). Trimming pared 3 bases from V and 7 bases from J, leaving 9 bases between. The CDR3 nucleotides are TGTGCCAGTAGTATTCAGGGCGGTGGCTACACCTTC. This codes for CASSIQGGGYTF.